This T cell receptor beta chain was identified in a study of CD8 T cell repertoires and HIV-1 epitope variants. The overall study: T cells were stimulated with Twenty-five Gag and Nef peptides separately. Controls included no peptide, Ebola AY9 epitope, and a CMV, EBV, flu pool. 1M T cells were kept uncultured as a baseline.

With 3 bases removed from V and 5 bases from J, the gap between germline ends came to 8 bases. This CDR3 is 13 amino acids long. The germline gives CDR1 SGHAT, CDR2 FQNNGV. Assay used: immunoSEQ multiplex PCR; TCRdb lists only in-frame clones, some missing. Among more than 4,500 clones listed, about 70% were seen once. Findings and limits, study-wide: Only beta chains were identified, marking proliferation to antigen, not function.

As for this clone: Antigen: not known.

The gene calls are TRBV11-2 and TRBJ2-1; the D is unclear. This TCR was recovered from a male donor with HIV. The specimen was cultured CD8+ T cells derived from PBMCs. The CDR3 loop is CASSLGSHNEQFF. The CDR3, as DNA: TGTGCCAGCAGCTTGGGATCCCACAATGAGCAGTTCTTC.